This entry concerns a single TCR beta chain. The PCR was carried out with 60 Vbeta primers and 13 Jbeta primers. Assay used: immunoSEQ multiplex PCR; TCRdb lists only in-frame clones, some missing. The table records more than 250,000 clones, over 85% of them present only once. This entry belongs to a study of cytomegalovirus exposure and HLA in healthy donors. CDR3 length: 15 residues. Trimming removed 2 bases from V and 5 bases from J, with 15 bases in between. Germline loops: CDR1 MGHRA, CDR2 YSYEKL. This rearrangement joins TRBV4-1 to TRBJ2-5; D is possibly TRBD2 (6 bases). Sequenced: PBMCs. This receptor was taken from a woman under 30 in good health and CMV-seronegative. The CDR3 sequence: CASSQSGRGGETQYF. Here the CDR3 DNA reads TGCGCCAGCAGCCAAAGTGGGCGGGGCGGGGAGACCCAGTACTTC.